The rows below give T cell receptor beta chains drawn from one sample of a study of blood T cells in healthy people across ages. TCRdb reprocessed the 5' RACE reads with MiXCR, giving one entry per CDR3 protein. The repertoire holds around 1,600,000 distinct CDR3 sequences, with roughly 43% as singletons. Sequencing was carried out using blood. These receptors all come from a woman aged 18 to 35 in good health. Both conserved end residues are trimmed from each CDR3. The D gene is left open where the match is weak. Clone size is not always given. Where it is, it says once, few, many or a class for expanded clones.

D: .
size: few
V: TRBV7-6
J: TRBJ2-7
CDR3: ASSSIAWSLSGAYEQY

D: TRBD2
size: .
V: TRBV7-2
J: TRBJ2-3
CDR3: ASSFQGLAGTLY

D: .
size: .
V: TRBV20-1
J: TRBJ2-2
CDR3: SASSGPPTGELF

D: .
size: .
V: TRBV20-1
J: TRBJ1-2
CDR3: SARDDGTNGDT

D: TRBD2
size: .
V: TRBV28
J: TRBJ2-7
CDR3: ASRGGRAIHEQY

D: .
size: few
V: TRBV20-1
J: TRBJ1-5
CDR3: SAREGVGNQPQH

D: .
size: .
V: TRBV24-1
J: TRBJ2-3
CDR3: ATSDYSVGTDTQY

D: TRBD2
size: .
V: TRBV20-1
J: TRBJ2-1
CDR3: SALKGLAGEMGNEQF

D: .
size: .
V: TRBV30
J: TRBJ2-5
CDR3: AWSWGVQETQY

D: TRBD2
size: .
V: TRBV5-1
J: TRBJ2-3
CDR3: ASSLARGRAGSTDTQY

D: TRBD1
size: once
V: TRBV18
J: TRBJ2-5
CDR3: ASSPSRGRETQY

D: TRBD2
size: few
V: TRBV6-5
J: TRBJ2-3
CDR3: ASRGLAGGPSDTQY

D: TRBD2
size: .
V: TRBV30
J: TRBJ2-1
CDR3: ACGGAGEQF

D: .
size: .
V: TRBV4-1
J: TRBJ2-5
CDR3: ASSRLSGTETQY

D: .
size: .
V: TRBV4-3
J: TRBJ2-2
CDR3: ASRLGKNTGELF

D: TRBD1
size: once
V: TRBV7-2
J: TRBJ1-2
CDR3: ASSLDGQGGYGYT

D: .
size: .
V: TRBV13
J: TRBJ1-2
CDR3: ASSLDGHNYGYT

D: TRBD2
size: once
V: TRBV7-2
J: .
CDR3: ASSLLGGRTSYEQY

D: TRBD1
size: few
V: TRBV20-1
J: TRBJ1-2
CDR3: SAPDRTNYGYT

D: .
size: .
V: TRBV20-1
J: TRBJ2-7
CDR3: SARDRNRGNEQY

D: .
size: .
V: TRBV7-9
J: TRBJ2-7
CDR3: ASRNGQYNEQY

D: .
size: few
V: TRBV29-1
J: TRBJ2-7
CDR3: SVLRGLGTAYEQY

D: TRBD2
size: many
V: TRBV6-1
J: TRBJ2-1
CDR3: ASTGTSGYNEQF

D: .
size: few
V: TRBV9
J: TRBJ1-6
CDR3: ASSLRAHPDFSPLH

D: TRBD2
size: .
V: TRBV6-2/TRBV6-3
J: TRBJ2-5
CDR3: ASSRPTSGRRETQY

D: .
size: .
V: TRBV6-1
J: TRBJ1-1
CDR3: ASSEERRAF

D: .
size: once
V: TRBV11-1
J: TRBJ2-4
CDR3: ASSITHRNVAKSIQY

D: .
size: .
V: TRBV4-1
J: TRBJ2-1
CDR3: ASSQDPASYNEQF

D: .
size: .
V: TRBV7-2
J: TRBJ2-2
CDR3: ASSLVSGLNTGELF

D: TRBD2
size: few
V: TRBV12-3/TRBV12-4
J: TRBJ2-1
CDR3: ASSFEAGAYNEQF

D: TRBD2
size: .
V: TRBV2
J: TRBJ2-1
CDR3: ASDRDGGWGEQF

D: .
size: few
V: TRBV5-1
J: TRBJ2-1
CDR3: ASSLVGRSLNEQF

D: .
size: .
V: TRBV20-1
J: TRBJ1-1
CDR3: SARDYNQGTEAF

D: .
size: few
V: TRBV4-2
J: TRBJ1-2
CDR3: ASSQVARGGQNGYT

D: .
size: few
V: TRBV3-1
J: .
CDR3: ASSQSQTQY